This T cell receptor (beta chain) appears in the sequencing data of a study of regulatory T cells in long-lasting Graves disease (dated by TCRdb to about 2021). About the full investigation: Antithyroid drugs had been taken for less than 3 months by newly diagnosed Graves' disease patients. The study took place in China and was registered as a clinical trial. Patients with persistent Graves' disease were compared with patients with newly diagnosed Graves' disease using TCR sequencing and RNA sequencing of peripheral blood. TCR sequencing covered some 13 persistent and 20 or so newly diagnosed Graves' disease patients, about 35 samples in total. Broader findings and caveats from the paper: A larger number of public clonotypes was shared among persistent patients (approximately 3,000) than among newly diagnosed patients (around 870). Compared with newly diagnosed patients, persistent Graves' disease patients had lower TCR Shannon entropy and fewer highly expanded clones, which suggests clonal expansion. Sequencing and analysis were limited to the TCR beta chain. Only peripheral blood was studied, because thyroid tissue, the primary lesion, was inaccessible. The authors acknowledged the small sample size as a limitation that may reduce accuracy.

Library preparation used multiplex PCR. Sequencing used an Illumina HiSeq 4000. To build TCR beta libraries, CDR3 regions were amplified by Arm-PCR using iRepertoire HTBI primers. Gel purification was performed on PCR products prior to sequencing. Per the authors' processing: Gene usage analysis of CDR3 amino acid clonotypes relied on the 60 to 65 TRBV and 13 to 15 TRBJ segments identified across samples. COPE and FqMerger were used to merge filtered high-quality paired reads into contigs. BLAST was used to align contigs to the IMGT TRBV, TRBD and TRBJ reference genes, and CDR3 was defined following IMGT. Highly expanded clones were defined as clonotypes with a frequency above 0.1%. Shannon entropy served as the measure of repertoire diversity, while the Gini coefficient captured V-J evenness. Clonotypes shared by more than one individual were considered public. Starting from the raw public reads, TCRdb applied fastp trimming at Q25, assembled clones with MiXCR and retained in-frame beta chains. CDR3 protein sequences are deduplicated, and each keeps its most common genes and DNA. TCRdb's processing, not the authors' own work, is the source of the V and J calls. This sample gives 380,000 or so distinct CDR3 sequences in total; around 16% of them show up just once. The ten largest make up 20% of the sample.

This specimen's time point label, interpreted: newly diagnosed GD, antithyroid drugs for less than 3 months. RNA was extracted from PBMCs in TRIzol for both TCR sequencing and RNA sequencing. Graves' disease was diagnosed according to American Thyroid Association guidelines. Patients for the study were recruited at an endocrinology department in Xi'an, China. From each patient, 7.5 to 10 milliliters of peripheral blood was collected into an EDTA anticoagulant tube. Ficoll Paque Plus density gradient separation was used to isolate PBMCs, and no further T cell sorting was done. An Agilent 2100 Bioanalyzer and agarose gel were used to check RNA quality, and a NanoDrop 2000 was used to measure RNA concentration. At least ten counts were recorded for this clonotype. It lacks a known antigen. No base qualities exist here, and no much larger clone lies one base off it. The sample was also reused in another study, on T cells in Graves' hyperthyroidism and ophthalmopathy. The second study, in turn, reports: Stable Graves' hyperthyroidism was defined as no progression to ophthalmopathy during 18 months of follow-up. The hyperthyroidism patients were between 18 and 65 years old and newly diagnosed, with a disease duration of less than 2 months. Exclusion was applied to patients with uncontrolled infections, other autoimmune diseases, pregnancy or lactation. Diagnoses relied on clinical symptoms, serum thyroxine and TRAb, thyroid ultrasound and orbital computed tomography. A first-round RT-PCR of the TCR CDR3 used the HTBI primer set with the Qiagen OneStep RT-PCR kit. Most expanded thyroid clonotypes (frequency above 0.001) were also detected in blood, a finding suggesting that blood repertoires may reflect thyroid immune responses. Ophthalmopathy was separated from stable hyperthyroidism by a 13 V-J signature model, with over 85% sensitivity and 81% to 82% specificity obtained in cross-validation and 80%/75% obtained in testing. In validation, the model predicted progression to ophthalmopathy a median of roughly 6.2 months before onset, with roughly 68% sensitivity and about 72% specificity. To identify TCR V-J signatures that set the groups apart, the researchers used a discovery cohort of about a hundred patients, made up of roughly 45 with Graves' ophthalmopathy and about 59 with stable Graves' hyperthyroidism. An independent validation cohort of fewer than 20 hyperthyroidism patients and about 15 patients who later progressed to ophthalmopathy tested prospective prediction of ophthalmopathy. The 100 or so discovery patients were divided at random into training and test sets in a 7:3 ratio. The study also compared thyroid tissue and blood T-cell repertoires from more than five Graves' hyperthyroidism patients. After blood sampling, hyperthyroidism patients were treated with methimazole at a starting dose of 30 mg daily, and ophthalmopathy patients were treated with high-dose intravenous methylprednisolone. Libraries were constructed in a second round of multiplex PCR, after which size selection and purification were performed. The libraries were sequenced on an Illumina HiSeq2000 using paired-end 100 bp reads. Raw data were processed with SOAPnuke, discarding reads with adapters, uncalled bases, mean Phred below 15, or no exact constant-primer or identifier match. COPE v1.2.5 was used to merge the high-quality paired reads, and each unique nucleotide sequence was defined as a clonotype. MiTCR v1.1 was used to align clonotypes to the IMGT TRBV, TRBD and TRBJ reference segments. Analysis was restricted to V-J combinations with a frequency above 0.0001, which covered 98% to 99.2% of repertoires. A TCS score was defined as the ratio of F50 (clonal expansion) to E x V (chaos), with BLOSUM62-based TCRdist applied between CDR3 peptides within each V-J. Welch's t-statistics and random forest reduced 500 to 650 V-J features to 10 to 15, which were used in a naive Bayes classifier (R e1071). No statistical method was used to fix the sample size in advance, and group allocation was not hidden from the investigators. TCR Vbeta CDR3 sequencing of approximately 140 peripheral blood samples (roughly 41 ophthalmopathy, approximately 80 hyperthyroidism and some 17 progressor patients) is reported in the paper.

This receptor was obtained from a woman aged 18-29 years with Graves disease. Donor details come from another sample of the same person, matched by shared clones. The source material was peripheral blood mononuclear cells (PBMCs), sampled at new diagnosis, from a patient treated with antithyroid drugs.

CDR3 protein: CATSEGVMGANVLTF. The bases are TGTGCCACCAGTGAAGGGGTTATGGGGGCCAACGTCCTGACTTTC. The chain employs TRBV24-1 and TRBJ2-6; TRBD1 is a weak D gene call, 5 bases matching. For CDR1 and CDR2, the germline V gene lists KGHDR and SFDVKD. V is clipped by 4 bases and J by 4 bases, and the sequence between their germline boundaries is 10 bases long. The CDR3 measures 15 amino acids from cysteine to phenylalanine. Only CDR3 DNA remains: 45 bases, in frame from the first base.